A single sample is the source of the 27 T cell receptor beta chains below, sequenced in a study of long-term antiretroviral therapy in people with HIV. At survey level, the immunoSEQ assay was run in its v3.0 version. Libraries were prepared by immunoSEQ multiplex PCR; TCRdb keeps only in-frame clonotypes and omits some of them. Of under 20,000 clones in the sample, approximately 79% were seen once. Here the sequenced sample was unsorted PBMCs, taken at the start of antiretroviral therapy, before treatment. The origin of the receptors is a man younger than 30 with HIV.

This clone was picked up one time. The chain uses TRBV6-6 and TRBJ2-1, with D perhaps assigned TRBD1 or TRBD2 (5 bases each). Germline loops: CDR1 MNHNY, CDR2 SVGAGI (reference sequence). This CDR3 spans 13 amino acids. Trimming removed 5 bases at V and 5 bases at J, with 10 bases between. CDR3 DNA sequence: TGTGCCAGCAGTAGGGACGCGCACAATGAGCAGTTCTTC. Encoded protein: CASSRDAHNEQFF.

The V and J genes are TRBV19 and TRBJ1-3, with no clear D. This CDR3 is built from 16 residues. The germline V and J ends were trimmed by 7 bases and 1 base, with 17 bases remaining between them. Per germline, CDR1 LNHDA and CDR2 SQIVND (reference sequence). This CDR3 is CASTPRGPSSGNTIYF. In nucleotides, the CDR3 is TGTGCCAGTACCCCCCGTGGCCCTTCATCTGGAAACACCATATATTTT.

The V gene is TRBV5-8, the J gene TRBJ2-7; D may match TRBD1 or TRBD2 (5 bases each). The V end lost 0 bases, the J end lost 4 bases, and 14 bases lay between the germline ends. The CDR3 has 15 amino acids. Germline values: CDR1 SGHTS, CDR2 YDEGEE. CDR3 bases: TGTGCCAGCAGCTTGGAGCACAGCTGGGGGTACGAGCAGTACTTC. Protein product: CASSLEHSWGYEQYF.

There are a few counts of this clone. This CDR3 reads CASSDHQGAVDSNEQFF. In DNA, the CDR3 is TGTGCCAGCAGCGATCATCAGGGGGCTGTTGATTCGAATGAGCAGTTCTTC. The chain couples TRBV11-3 to TRBJ2-1; 8 bases align to TRBD1. Germline trimming cut 5 bases from V and 7 bases from J; bases unmatched to any gene: 16. CDR1 is SGHNT, CDR2 YENEEA, per germline. The CDR3 covers 17 residues.

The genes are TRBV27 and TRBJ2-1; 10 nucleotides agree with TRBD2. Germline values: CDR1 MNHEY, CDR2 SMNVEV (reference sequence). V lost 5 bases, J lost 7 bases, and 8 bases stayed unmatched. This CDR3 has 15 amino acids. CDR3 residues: CASSPLAGVRNEQFF. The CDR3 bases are TGTGCCAGCAGTCCCCTAGCGGGAGTTAGGAATGAGCAGTTCTTC.

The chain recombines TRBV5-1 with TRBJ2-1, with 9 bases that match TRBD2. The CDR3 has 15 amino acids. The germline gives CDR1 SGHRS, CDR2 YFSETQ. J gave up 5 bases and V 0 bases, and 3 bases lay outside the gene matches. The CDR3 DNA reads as TGCGCCAGCAGCTTGGTGGCTAGCGGGAACAATGAGCAGTTCTTC. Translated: CASSLVASGNNEQFF.

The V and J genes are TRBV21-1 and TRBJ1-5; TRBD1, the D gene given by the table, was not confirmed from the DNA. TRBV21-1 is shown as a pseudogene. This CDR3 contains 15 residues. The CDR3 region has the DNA TGTGCCAGCAGCAATTTTGGGCAGGTCTATCAGCCCCAGCATTTT. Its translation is CASSNFGQVYQPQHF.

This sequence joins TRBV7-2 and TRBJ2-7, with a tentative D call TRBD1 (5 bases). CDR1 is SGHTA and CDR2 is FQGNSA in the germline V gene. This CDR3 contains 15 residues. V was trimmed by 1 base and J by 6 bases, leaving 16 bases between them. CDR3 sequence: CASSLDFGAPREQYF. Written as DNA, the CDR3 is TGTGCCAGCAGCTTAGACTTTGGGGCTCCGCGCGAGCAGTACTTC.

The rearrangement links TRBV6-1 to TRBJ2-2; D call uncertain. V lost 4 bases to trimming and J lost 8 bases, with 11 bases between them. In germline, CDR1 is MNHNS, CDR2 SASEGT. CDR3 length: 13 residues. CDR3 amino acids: CASSARGEGELFF. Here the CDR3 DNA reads TGTGCCAGCAGTGCGAGAGGTGAAGGGGAGCTGTTTTTT.

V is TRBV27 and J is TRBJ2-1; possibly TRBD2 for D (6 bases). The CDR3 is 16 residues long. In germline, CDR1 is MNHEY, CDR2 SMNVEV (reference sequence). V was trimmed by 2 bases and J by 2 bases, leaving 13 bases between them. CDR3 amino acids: CASSLTAGPTYNEQFF. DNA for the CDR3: TGTGCCAGCAGTTTAACCGCGGGACCCACCTACAATGAGCAGTTCTTC.

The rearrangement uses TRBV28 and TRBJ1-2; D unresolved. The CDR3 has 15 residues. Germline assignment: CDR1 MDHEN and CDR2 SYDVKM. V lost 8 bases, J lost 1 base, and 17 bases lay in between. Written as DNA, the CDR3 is TGTGCCAGCGCAGAGACACCCGTCTATAACTATGGCTACACCTTC. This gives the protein CASAETPVYNYGYTF.

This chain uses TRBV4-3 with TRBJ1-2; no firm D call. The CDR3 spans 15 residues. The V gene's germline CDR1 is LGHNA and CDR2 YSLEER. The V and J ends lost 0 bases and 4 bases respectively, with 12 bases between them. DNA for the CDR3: TGCGCCAGCAGCCAAGAATTGACTCTGGGCTATGGCTACACCTTC. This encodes CASSQELTLGYGYTF.

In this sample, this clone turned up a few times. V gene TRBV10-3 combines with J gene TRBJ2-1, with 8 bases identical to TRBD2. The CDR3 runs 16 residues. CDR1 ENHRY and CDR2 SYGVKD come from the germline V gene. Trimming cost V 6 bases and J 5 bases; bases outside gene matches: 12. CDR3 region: CAISEAVLAANNEQFF. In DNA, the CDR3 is TGTGCCATCAGCGAGGCCGTACTAGCGGCAAACAATGAGCAGTTCTTC.

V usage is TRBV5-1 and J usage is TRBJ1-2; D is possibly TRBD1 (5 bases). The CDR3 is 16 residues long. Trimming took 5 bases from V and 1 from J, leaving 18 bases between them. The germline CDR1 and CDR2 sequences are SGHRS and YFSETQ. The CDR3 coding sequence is TGCGCCAGCAGACCCGGAGAGGGGATCGGTAACTATGGCTACACCTTC. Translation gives CASRPGEGIGNYGYTF.

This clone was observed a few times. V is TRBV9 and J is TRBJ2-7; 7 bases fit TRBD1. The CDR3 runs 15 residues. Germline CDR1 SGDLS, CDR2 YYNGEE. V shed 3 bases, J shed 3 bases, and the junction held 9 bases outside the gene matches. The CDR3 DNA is TGTGCCAGCAGCGCCGGGACAGCACATAACTACGAGCAGTACTTC. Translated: CASSAGTAHNYEQYF.

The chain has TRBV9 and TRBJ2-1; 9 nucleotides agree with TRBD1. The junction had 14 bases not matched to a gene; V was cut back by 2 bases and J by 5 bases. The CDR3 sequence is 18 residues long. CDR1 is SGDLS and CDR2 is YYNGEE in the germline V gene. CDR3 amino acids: CASSVKVHMGQGDNEQFF. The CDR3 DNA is TGTGCCAGCAGCGTGAAGGTCCATATGGGACAGGGAGACAATGAGCAGTTCTTC.

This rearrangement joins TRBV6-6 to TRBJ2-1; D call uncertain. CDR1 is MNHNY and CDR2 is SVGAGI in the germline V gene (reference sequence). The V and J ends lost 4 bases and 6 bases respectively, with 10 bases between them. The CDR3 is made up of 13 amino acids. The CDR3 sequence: CASSSLNANEQFF. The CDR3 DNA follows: TGTGCCAGCAGTTCACTAAATGCCAATGAGCAGTTCTTC.

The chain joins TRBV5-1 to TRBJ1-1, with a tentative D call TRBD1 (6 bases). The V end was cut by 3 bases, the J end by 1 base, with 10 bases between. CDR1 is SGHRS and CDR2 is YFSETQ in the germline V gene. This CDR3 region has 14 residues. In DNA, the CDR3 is TGCGCCAGCAGCTACCGGGACAAGAACACTGAAGCTTTCTTT. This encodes CASSYRDKNTEAFF.

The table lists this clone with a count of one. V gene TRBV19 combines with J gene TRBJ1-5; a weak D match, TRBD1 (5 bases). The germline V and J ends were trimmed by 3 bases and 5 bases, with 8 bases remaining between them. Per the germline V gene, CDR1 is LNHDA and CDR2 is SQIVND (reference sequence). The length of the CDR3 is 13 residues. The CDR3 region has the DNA TGTGCCAGTAGTATTTGGGGGGATCAGCCCCAGCATTTT. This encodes CASSIWGDQPQHF.

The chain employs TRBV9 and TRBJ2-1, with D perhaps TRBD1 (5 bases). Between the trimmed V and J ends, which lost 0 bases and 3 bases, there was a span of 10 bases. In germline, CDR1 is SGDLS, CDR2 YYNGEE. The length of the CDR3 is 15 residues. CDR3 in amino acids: CASSVAVGRYNEQFF. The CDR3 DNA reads TGTGCCAGCAGCGTAGCAGTGGGGCGCTACAATGAGCAGTTCTTC. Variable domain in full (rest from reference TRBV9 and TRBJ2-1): DSGVTQTPKHLITATGQRVTLRCSPRSGDLSVYWYQQSLDQGLQFLIQYYNGEERAKGNILERFSAQQFPDLHSELNLSSLELGDSALYFCASSVAVGRYNEQFFGPGTRLTVL.

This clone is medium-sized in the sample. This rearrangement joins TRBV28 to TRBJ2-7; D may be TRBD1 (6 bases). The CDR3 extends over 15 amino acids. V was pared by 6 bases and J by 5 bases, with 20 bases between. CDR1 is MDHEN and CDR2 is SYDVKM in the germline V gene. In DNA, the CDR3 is TGTGCCAGCAGCTCCCTTGGACAGCCTAGGGACGAGCAGTACTTC. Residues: CASSSLGQPRDEQYF.

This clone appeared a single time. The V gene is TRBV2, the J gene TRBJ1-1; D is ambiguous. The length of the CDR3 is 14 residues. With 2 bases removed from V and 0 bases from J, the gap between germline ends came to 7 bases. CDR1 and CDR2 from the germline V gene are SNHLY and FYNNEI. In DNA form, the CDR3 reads TGTGCCAGCAGTGAATGGAGGGTGAACACTGAAGCTTTCTTT. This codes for CASSEWRVNTEAFF.

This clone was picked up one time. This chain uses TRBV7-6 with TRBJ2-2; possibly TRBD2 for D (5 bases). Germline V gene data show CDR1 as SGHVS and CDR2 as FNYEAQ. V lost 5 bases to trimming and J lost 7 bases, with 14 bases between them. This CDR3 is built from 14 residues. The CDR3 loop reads CASSPMRAGGELFF. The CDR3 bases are TGTGCCAGCAGCCCGATGAGGGCGGGCGGGGAGCTGTTTTTT.

The CDR3 DNA sequence: TGTGCCAGCAGCCAAGATATTCATGCGTCAAATGAGCAGTTCTTC. The encoded protein is CASSQDIHASNEQFF. The rearrangement uses TRBV14 and TRBJ2-1; D remains ambiguous. The CDR3 length is 15 residues. CDR1 and CDR2 from the germline V gene are SGHDN and FVKESK. Trimming removed 0 bases at V and 7 bases at J, with 13 bases between.

The CDR3 protein is CASSDRDFLYEQYF. The CDR3 DNA is TGTGCCAGCAGTGACCGGGACTTCCTCTACGAGCAGTACTTC. The chain recombines TRBV27 with TRBJ2-7; TRBD2 is a possible D gene (6 bases). Trimming cost V 5 bases and J 3 bases, with 14 bases left between them. From germline, CDR1 is MNHEY and CDR2 SMNVEV (reference sequence). The CDR3 loop spans 14 amino acids.

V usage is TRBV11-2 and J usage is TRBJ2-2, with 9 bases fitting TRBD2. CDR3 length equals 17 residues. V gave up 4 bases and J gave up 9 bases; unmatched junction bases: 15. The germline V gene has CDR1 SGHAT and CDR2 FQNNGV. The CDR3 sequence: CASSSGQLSGSRRELFF. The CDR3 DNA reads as TGTGCCAGCAGCTCAGGACAGCTTAGCGGGAGTAGGCGGGAGCTGTTTTTT.

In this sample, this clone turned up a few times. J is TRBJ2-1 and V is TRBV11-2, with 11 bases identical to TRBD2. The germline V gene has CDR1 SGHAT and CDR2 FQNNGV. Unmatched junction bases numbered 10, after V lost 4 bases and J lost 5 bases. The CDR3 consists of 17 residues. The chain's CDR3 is CASSSTYGGLADNEQFF. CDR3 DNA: TGTGCCAGCAGCTCCACTTATGGGGGACTAGCGGACAATGAGCAGTTCTTC.